This T cell receptor beta chain originates from a study of regulatory T cells in long-lasting Graves disease. Findings and limits, study-wide: TRBV28 was favored in persistent disease, as were TRBJ1-2 and TRBJ2-5.

Germline assignment: CDR1 SEHNR and CDR2 FQNEAQ (reference sequence). Trimming stripped 5 bases from V and 2 bases from J, with 9 bases between. There are 13 residues in the CDR3. This clonotype came up many times. The antigen is undetermined. This sample's time point: persistent/refractory GD, antithyroid drugs over 5 years with positive TRAb. Scientists built the TCR library using RNA that was extracted from PBMCs. Arm-PCR of CDR3 regions with iRepertoire HTBI primers generated TCR beta libraries. TCRdb recomputed calls from the multiplex PCR reads with MiXCR, one row per CDR3 protein. The sample includes roughly 400,000 distinct CDR3 sequences, around 20% of them seen just once.

The receptor was derived from a female donor with Graves disease. The sequencing here drew on peripheral blood mononuclear cells (PBMCs), taken when the disease was refractory, from a patient treated with antithyroid drugs. This chain joins TRBV7-9 and TRBJ2-5; D not certain. Here the CDR3 reads CASSRLKQETQYF. In DNA, the CDR3 is TGTGCCAGCAGCCGACTCAAGCAAGAGACCCAGTACTTC.